This entry concerns a single T cell receptor (beta chain). Random-hexamer reverse transcription was applied to about 0.5 to 1 ug RNA. The CDR3 of TCR beta was amplified by immunoSEQ multiplex PCR across 54 Vbeta and 13 Jbeta. TCRdb re-called the immunoSEQ multiplex PCR reads with MiXCR, one entry per CDR3 protein. This table has under 200,000 distinct CDR3 sequences, around 95% appearing once. Trimming removed 3 bases at V and 5 bases at J, with 13 bases between. The CDR3 is 13 amino acids. Germline lookup yields CDR1 DFQATT and CDR2 SNEGSKA (reference sequence). The data belong to a study of CD8 T cells in Susac syndrome. About the research overall: Each patient with Susac syndrome, at the time of blood draw, was therapy-naive, on corticosteroids, or on intravenous immunoglobulin alone.

Sequencing was performed on CD4+ T cells from PBMCs. The V gene is TRBV20-1, the J gene TRBJ1-1; unclear D gene. This TCR was recovered from a human donor with Susac syndrome. CDR3 amino acids: CSARSYDRTEAFF. The CDR3 nucleotides are TGCAGTGCTAGGTCCTACGATAGGACTGAAGCTTTCTTT.